The 3 T cell receptor beta chains listed next were all sequenced from one sample in a study of blood T cell repertoires in COVID-19. Profiling relied on immunoSEQ multiplex PCR, and the TCRdb table lists in-frame clones only, not all of them. The table lists 210,000 or so clones, around 80% of them singletons. What was sequenced was PBMCs or T cells enriched from blood (not recorded which). These receptors were taken from a man aged 60 to 69 who had recovered from COVID-19.

The genes are TRBV9 and TRBJ1-6; TRBD1 might be the D (5 bases). Germline CDR1 is SGDLS and CDR2 is YYNGEE. Trimming left V 0 bases short and J 5 bases short, with 9 bases between. The CDR3 has 15 amino acids. CDR3 nucleotides: TGTGCCAGCAGCGTAGGACAGACGAATAATTCACCCCTCCACTTT. Encoded protein: CASSVGQTNNSPLHF.

This chain links TRBV28 with TRBJ1-2; TRBD1 might be the D (6 bases). The V gene lost 2 bases and the J gene lost 6 bases, with 22 bases spanning the gap. The CDR3 runs to 17 residues. Germline V gives CDR1 MDHEN, CDR2 SYDVKM. CDR3 sequence: CASSLRKTGYKSDGYTF. The CDR3, as DNA: TGTGCCAGCAGTTTACGGAAGACAGGTTATAAGTCGGATGGCTACACCTTC.

This sequence joins TRBV3-1 (or the pseudogene TRBV3-2) and TRBJ1-4; D not certain. The CDR3 consists of 16 residues. Trimming left V 2 bases short and J 0 bases short, with 10 bases between. Germline CDR1 is LGHDT and CDR2 is YNNKEL (reference sequence). Here the CDR3 reads CASSQTVPATNEKLFF. The CDR3 DNA follows: TGTGCCAGCAGCCAAACAGTTCCTGCAACTAATGAAAAACTGTTTTTT.